This entry lists 30 T cell receptor beta chains sequenced from one sample in a study of cytomegalovirus exposure and HLA in healthy donors. It was with 60 Vbeta and 13 Jbeta primers that the PCR ran. Profiling relied on immunoSEQ multiplex PCR, and the TCRdb table lists in-frame clones only, not all of them. The repertoire holds about 160,000 clones, with about 80% as singletons. Sequenced material: PBMCs. The origin of the receptors is a man aged 40-49 years in good health and CMV-seronegative.

The sample holds a few counts of this clone. The chain uses TRBV15 and TRBJ2-3; 9 positions match TRBD2. Germline-derived CDR1 and CDR2 are LNHNV and YYDKDF (reference sequence). The junction had 2 bases not matched to a gene; V was cut back by 0 bases and J by 4 bases. CDR3 size: 15 residues. CDR3 protein: CATSRDSGSPDTQYF. The DNA for the CDR3 is TGTGCCACCAGCAGAGATAGCGGGAGTCCAGATACGCAGTATTTT.

The CDR3 region is CASSQSGYEQYF. CDR3 coding DNA: TGTGCCAGCAGCCAAAGCGGCTACGAGCAGTACTTC. The rearrangement links TRBV11-3 to TRBJ2-7; possible D gene TRBD2, 5 bases. Per germline, CDR1 SGHNT and CDR2 YENEEA. There are 12 residues in the CDR3. V was clipped by 5 bases and J by 3 bases, with 8 bases between them.

V gene TRBV5-1 combines with J gene TRBJ1-2; the D gene is possibly TRBD1 (5 bases). The V end was cut by 4 bases, the J end by 14 bases, with 18 bases between. The CDR3 is 12 residues long. Germline assignment: CDR1 SGHRS and CDR2 YFSETQ. CDR3 DNA sequence: TGCGCCAGCAGCCTCGATATGACAGAAGGAACCTTC. This encodes CASSLDMTEGTF. Full variable domain (missing parts from reference TRBV5-1 and TRBJ1-2): KAGVTQTPRYLIKTRGQQVTLSCSPISGHRSVSWYQQTPGQGLQFLFEYFSETQRNKGNFPGRFSGRQFSNSRSEMNVSTLELGDSALYLCASSLDMTEGTFGSGTRLTVV.

The genes are TRBV5-1 and TRBJ2-7; 9 bases line up with TRBD2. The CDR3 length is 14 residues. CDR1 and CDR2 (germline): SGHRS, YFSETQ. V was pared by 7 bases and J by 5 bases, with 10 bases of the junction left unmatched. CDR3 in amino acids: CASRAGGGVHEQYF. Written as DNA, the CDR3 is TGCGCCAGCCGGGCGGGGGGGGGCGTACACGAGCAGTACTTC.

The chain joins TRBV6-5 to TRBJ1-2; D ambiguous. Germline values: CDR1 MNHEY, CDR2 SVGAGI. This CDR3 is built from 13 residues. Trimming left V 6 bases short and J 6 bases short, with 14 bases between. CDR3 region: CASSTPYLDGYTF. CDR3 sequence (DNA): TGTGCCAGCAGCACCCCCTATTTGGATGGCTACACCTTC.

This clone was picked up a small number of times. This CDR3 reads CASSLGSIYGYTF. The CDR3 nucleotides are TGTGCCAGCAGCCTAGGGTCTATCTATGGCTACACCTTC. The chain links TRBV7-9 to TRBJ1-2; no reliable D call. The germline V gene encodes CDR1 SEHNR and CDR2 FQNEAQ (reference sequence). The CDR3 has 13 residues. V dropped 5 bases and J dropped 4 bases, with 11 bases sitting between them.

The chain has TRBV19 and TRBJ1-4; 9 bases are shared with TRBD1. The V and J ends lost 6 bases and 6 bases, in that order; junction bases with no gene match: 11. CDR1 LNHDA and CDR2 SQIVND come from the germline V gene (reference sequence). This CDR3 region has 16 residues. CDR3 in amino acids: CASRNRGRKGDEKLFF. CDR3 bases: TGTGCCAGTAGGAACAGGGGGCGAAAGGGTGATGAAAAACTGTTTTTT.

Here the CDR3 DNA reads TGTGCCAGCAGATCGGGACAGGGCTCCTACAATGAGCAGTTCTTC. Translation: CASRSGQGSYNEQFF. The chain is built from TRBV6-1 and TRBJ2-1; TRBD1 matches at 9 bases. CDR1 and CDR2 from the germline V gene are MNHNS and SASEGT. The trim removed 6 bases at V and 0 bases at J, leaving 3 bases unmatched. CDR3 length equals 15 residues.

Here the CDR3 reads CASSSNGQTYEQYF. For the CDR3, the DNA is TGTGCCAGTAGTTCTAACGGACAGACTTACGAGCAGTACTTC. The rearrangement links TRBV19 to TRBJ2-7; TRBD1 is a possible D gene (6 bases). The V gene lost 5 bases and the J gene lost 4 bases, with 15 bases spanning the gap. The CDR3 is made up of 14 amino acids. The germline CDR1 and CDR2 sequences are LNHDA and SQIVND (reference sequence).

This chain links TRBV7-6 with TRBJ1-5; the D is unclear. V lost 3 bases and J 4 bases, leaving 7 bases between the germline ends. CDR1 and CDR2 (germline): SGHVS, FNYEAQ. This CDR3 spans 13 amino acids. The CDR3 bases are TGTGCCAGCAGCTTCGGCGGGAATCAGCCCCAGCATTTT. As protein: CASSFGGNQPQHF. Full variable domain (remainder filled in from reference TRBV7-6 and TRBJ1-5): GAGVSQSPRYKVTKRGQDVALRCDPISGHVSLYWYRQALGQGPEFLTYFNYEAQQDKSGLPNDRFSAERPEGSISTLTIQRTEQRDSAMYRCASSFGGNQPQHFGDGTRLSIL.

This clone was seen more than once but under ten times. The chain has TRBV27 and TRBJ2-3, with 7 bases that match TRBD1. Germline lookup yields CDR1 MNHEY and CDR2 SMNVEV (reference sequence). After removal of 4 bases from V and 4 bases from J, the junction contained 11 bases not matched to a gene. The CDR3 consists of 16 residues. The CDR3 region has the DNA TGTGCCAGCAGTTCAAGGACAGGAGGTGGTCCAGATACGCAGTATTTT. Translation: CASSSRTGGGPDTQYF.

In this sample, this clone turned up once. The rearrangement joins TRBV18 to TRBJ1-5; TRBD1 matches 10 bases. The CDR3 spans 17 residues. The trim removed 2 bases at V and 7 bases at J, leaving 11 bases unmatched. Germline CDR1 KGHSH, CDR2 LQKENI. The chain's CDR3 is CASSPGTGARGIQPQHF. DNA of the CDR3: TGTGCCAGCTCACCAGGGACAGGGGCACGAGGCATCCAGCCCCAGCATTTT.

The J gene is TRBJ2-1, the V gene TRBV6-6; 10 bases align to TRBD2. The CDR3 runs 16 residues. Germline trimming cut 7 bases from V and 5 bases from J; bases unmatched to any gene: 11. Germline-derived CDR1 and CDR2 are MNHNY and SVGAGI (reference sequence). CDR3 nucleotides: TGTGCCAGCACTCCCCCGGGACTAGCGTCTGACAATGAGCAGTTCTTC. This translates into CASTPPGLASDNEQFF.

The chain recombines TRBV6-1 with TRBJ2-7; 10 bases align to TRBD2. The CDR3 loop spans 14 amino acids. CDR1 and CDR2 (germline): MNHNS, SASEGT. Losses at the gene ends were 4 bases for V and 4 bases for J; bases not matched to a gene: 4. Here the CDR3 DNA reads TGTGCCAGCAGTGCTAGCGGGAGTAGGTACGAGCAGTACTTC. Translation gives CASSASGSRYEQYF.

This clone was observed a handful of times. This chain links TRBV7-9 with TRBJ2-7; no firm D call. CDR3 length: 13 residues. Germline V CDR1 and CDR2: SEHNR, FQNEAQ (reference sequence). CDR3 amino acids: CSAVKIREYEQYF. The DNA for the CDR3 is TGTTCCGCCGTTAAAATACGAGAGTACGAGCAGTACTTC.

The chain combines TRBV11-1 with TRBJ2-5; D gene ambiguous. The CDR3 is 14 amino acids. Germline V gene sequence: CDR1 SGHAT, CDR2 FQDESV (reference sequence). Trimming took off 2 bases at V and 0 bases at J, with 7 bases between the two ends. CDR3 DNA: TGTGCCAGCAGCTTAACTTTCTACCAAGAGACCCAGTACTTC. Protein sequence: CASSLTFYQETQYF.

The V gene is TRBV9, the J gene TRBJ2-1, with D unresolved. This CDR3 comprises 16 residues. Germline loops: CDR1 SGDLS, CDR2 YYNGEE. Trimming took 0 bases from V and 0 from J, leaving 10 bases between them. CDR3 sequence reads: CASSVDIASSYNEQFF. CDR3 in DNA: TGTGCCAGCAGCGTAGACATTGCAAGCTCCTACAATGAGCAGTTCTTC.

The J gene is TRBJ2-3, the V gene TRBV11-2, with a weak D call TRBD1 (6 bases). The CDR3 sequence is 16 residues long. The germline CDR1 and CDR2 sequences are SGHAT and FQNNGV. V lost 5 bases to trimming and J lost 2 bases, with 17 bases between them. The CDR3 reads CASSPSSRTVTDTQYF. The CDR3 bases are TGTGCCAGCAGCCCCAGTAGTAGGACAGTCACAGATACGCAGTATTTT.

This clone was recorded a few times. J is TRBJ1-1 and V is TRBV7-2; possible D gene TRBD1, 6 bases. Trimming cost V 5 bases and J 0 bases, with 16 bases left between them. CDR1 and CDR2 from the germline V gene are SGHTA and FQGNSA. The CDR3 spans 16 residues. The CDR3 DNA follows: TGTGCCAGCAGCCGACCCCCGGACAGTTTGAACACTGAAGCTTTCTTT. Translating gives CASSRPPDSLNTEAFF. The complete variable domain, with remaining parts taken from reference TRBV7-2 and TRBJ1-1, reads GAGVSQSPSNKVTEKGKDVELRCDPISGHTALYWYRQSLGQGLEFLIYFQGNSAPDKSGLPSDRFSAERTGGSVSTLTIQRTQQEDSAVYLCASSRPPDSLNTEAFFGQGTRLTVV.

The rearrangement links TRBV11-2 to TRBJ2-7; 9 bases align to TRBD2. V was clipped by 3 bases and J by 2 bases; unmatched bases: 11. From germline, CDR1 is SGHAT and CDR2 FQNNGV. The CDR3 spans 17 residues. CDR3 amino acids: CASSLLAGLARPYEQYF. For the CDR3, the DNA is TGTGCCAGCAGCTTGTTAGCGGGACTAGCCCGTCCCTACGAGCAGTACTTC. Full variable domain (outside the CDR3, taken from reference TRBV11-2 and TRBJ2-7): EAGVAQSPRYKIIEKRQSVAFWCNPISGHATLYWYQQILGQGPKLLIQFQNNGVVDDSQLPKDRFSAERLKGVDSTLKIQPAKLEDSAVYLCASSLLAGLARPYEQYFGPGTRLTVT.

This sequence joins TRBV18 and TRBJ2-7; 7 bases are shared with TRBD1. The length of the CDR3 is 14 residues. Germline V gives CDR1 KGHSH, CDR2 LQKENI. Germline trimming cut 3 bases from V and 5 bases from J; bases unmatched to any gene: 7. In DNA, the CDR3 is TGTGCCAGCTCACCCAGGGGGTTACAACACGAGCAGTACTTC. Translated, it gives CASSPRGLQHEQYF.

V usage is TRBV28 and J usage is TRBJ1-3; possibly TRBD1 for D (6 bases). Trimming took 4 bases from V and 3 from J, leaving 13 bases between them. From germline, CDR1 is MDHEN and CDR2 SYDVKM. CDR3 length: 15 residues. The CDR3 reads CASSSPTGIGNTIYF. As DNA, the CDR3 is TGTGCCAGCAGTTCCCCAACAGGGATTGGAAACACCATATATTTT.

J is TRBJ2-7 and V is TRBV29-1, with TRBD1 identical over 7 bases. With V trimmed by 1 base and J by 1 base, 7 bases remained unmatched. There are 15 residues in the CDR3. The germline V gene has CDR1 SQVTM and CDR2 ANQGSEA. The CDR3 loop is CSVEGLNRGSYEQYF. For the CDR3, the DNA is TGCAGCGTTGAAGGCCTTAACAGGGGATCCTACGAGCAGTACTTC.

This chain uses TRBV4-1 with TRBJ2-7; 11 bases are a match to TRBD2. The CDR3 is 16 amino acids. Germline-derived CDR1 and CDR2 are MGHRA and YSYEKL. Losses at the gene ends were 1 base for V and 3 bases for J; bases not matched to a gene: 5. The CDR3 loop reads CASSQGGLAEIYEQYF. Here the CDR3 DNA reads TGCGCCAGCAGCCAAGGGGGACTAGCGGAAATCTACGAGCAGTACTTC.

Comments on this clone: The junction does not match germline at one end; this may be a read error. This rearrangement joins TRBV7-7 to TRBJ2-5, with unresolved D. CDR3 length: 13 amino acids. Germline V gives CDR1 SSHAT, CDR2 FNYEAQ (reference sequence). This CDR3 is CASSLVQKETQYF. DNA for the CDR3: TGTGCTAGCAGCTTAGTCCAGAAAGAGACCCAGTACTTC.

This sequence joins TRBV30 and TRBJ1-2; 8 bases line up with TRBD1. CDR3 length: 13 residues. Germline CDR1 GTSNPN, CDR2 SVGIG (reference sequence). Trimming removed 3 bases from V and 6 bases from J; junction bases left unmatched: 6. CDR3 sequence reads: CAWRPTGVNGYTF. The CDR3 DNA reads TGTGCCTGGAGACCGACAGGGGTTAATGGCTACACCTTC. Full variable domain (remainder filled in from reference TRBV30 and TRBJ1-2): SQTIHQWPATLVQPVGSPLSLECTVEGTSNPNLYWYRQAAGRGLQLLFYSVGIGQISSEVPQNLSASRPQDRQFILSSKKLLLSDSGFYLCAWRPTGVNGYTFGSGTRLTVV.

The gene calls are TRBV7-2 and TRBJ1-2; D is uncertain. The CDR3 loop spans 13 amino acids. Germline CDR1 and CDR2: SGHTA and FQGNSA. The V end lost 5 bases, the J end lost 14 bases, and 21 bases lay between the germline ends. The CDR3 region is CASSTWTDAGPTF. DNA for the CDR3: TGTGCCAGCAGCACTTGGACGGACGCGGGCCCTACCTTC.

V usage is TRBV7-2 and J usage is TRBJ1-1, with D unresolved. Germline V gene sequence: CDR1 SGHTA, CDR2 FQGNSA. Trimming cost V 1 base and J 4 bases, with 7 bases left between them. The CDR3 is 13 amino acids. The CDR3 region has the DNA TGTGCCAGCAGCTTAGTGGAGTCCACTGAAGCTTTCTTT. This sequence encodes CASSLVESTEAFF.

The chain joins TRBV6-5 to TRBJ2-2; TRBD2 is a possible D gene (6 bases). Germline CDR1 is MNHEY and CDR2 is SVGAGI. The CDR3 is 14 residues long. V dropped 6 bases and J dropped 5 bases, with 13 bases sitting between them. As DNA, the CDR3 is TGTGCCAGCAGCGCCATCCGGGGGACCGGGGAGCTGTTTTTT. Its translation is CASSAIRGTGELFF.

A note on this clone: No conserved phenylalanine or tryptophan ends this CDR3, so it is likely a read error. The J gene is TRBJ2-7, the V gene TRBV5-6; TRBD1 aligns across 7 bases. This CDR3 region has 14 residues. In germline, CDR1 is SGHDT, CDR2 YYEEEE. J gave up 3 bases and V 0 bases, and 3 bases lay outside the gene matches. The CDR3 DNA sequence: TGTGCCAGCAGCTTGGCGCAGGGGGTCTACGAGCAGTACTCC. Translation gives CASSLAQGVYEQYS.